Following are 3 T cell receptor beta chains from one sample sequenced in a study of T-cell memory formation after mild COVID-19. TCRdb fed the 5' RACE reads into MiXCR, producing one record per CDR3 protein. Altogether about 310,000 distinct CDR3 sequences are present, 15% to 20% being singletons, with the ten largest covering roughly 21%. The source material was PBMCs or a T cell subset sorted from them (not recorded which). The receptors were sampled from a man between 18 and 29 years old who had mild COVID-19 (a few samples of this study predate the infection). Cell type and time point are not known.

This chain uses TRBV19 with TRBJ2-1; D possibly corresponds to TRBD2 (7 bases). The CDR3 loop spans 14 amino acids. Germline V gives CDR1 LNHDA, CDR2 SQIVND (reference sequence). Trimming removed 8 bases at V and 2 bases at J, with 13 bases between. DNA of the CDR3: TGTGCCAGTCTAGGGGGGGTCACCTACAATGAGCAGTTCTTC. Amino acids: CASLGGVTYNEQFF.

In its sample, this clonotype was seen a few times. The V and J genes are TRBV2 and TRBJ2-3; TRBD2 agrees at 7 bases. J gave up 2 bases and V 8 bases, and 10 bases lay outside the gene matches. The CDR3 has 15 amino acids. Germline CDR1 SNHLY, CDR2 FYNNEI. CDR3 residues: CASGAGTTDTDTQYF. For the CDR3, the DNA is TGTGCCAGCGGGGCCGGGACTACCGACACAGATACGCAGTATTTT.

In its sample, this clonotype was seen a few times. The V call is TRBV27, the J call TRBJ1-6; D not certain. This CDR3 is built from 12 residues. Germline assignment: CDR1 MNHEY and CDR2 SMNVEV (reference sequence). V was cut by 4 bases and J by 6 bases, with 4 bases left in between. CDR3 amino acids: CASSWVNSPLHF. In nucleotides, the CDR3 is TGTGCCAGCAGTTGGGTTAATTCACCCCTCCACTTT.